The clone carrying this TCR beta chain was picked up many times. This sample was taken from a study of prognosis after radiotherapy for stage I lung cancer. As for the study in general: Deemed medically inoperable were all patients with non-small cell lung cancer. At a biologically effective dose of at least 100 Gy and in 3 to 5 fractions, SBRT was the radiotherapy delivered.

From genomic DNA, TCR beta CDR3 was amplified by two-round multiplex PCR. Primers were specific to each TRBV and TRBJ gene in first-round PCR. A single record per CDR3 protein comes from TCRdb applying MiXCR to the multiplex PCR reads. The profile shows 20,000 to 25,000 distinct CDR3 sequences, about 40% of them singletons. V dropped 8 bases and J dropped 0 bases, with 15 bases sitting between them. Germline values: CDR1 SGHAT, CDR2 FQNNGV. The CDR3 sequence is 15 residues long. The chain uses TRBV11-2 and TRBJ2-3; TRBD2 is a possible D gene (6 bases). The TCR originated in a donor older than 45 with non-small cell lung cancer. Specimen: PBMCs, collected before or after stereotactic body radiation therapy (not recorded which). Here the CDR3 reads CASSPSGTSTDTQYF. CDR3 DNA sequence: TGTGCCAGCTCCCCATCCGGGACTAGCACAGATACGCAGTATTTT. The full variable domain, its missing parts supplied by reference TRBV11-2 and TRBJ2-3, is EAGVAQSPRYKIIEKRQSVAFWCNPISGHATLYWYQQILGQGPKLLIQFQNNGVVDDSQLPKDRFSAERLKGVDSTLKIQPAKLEDSAVYLCASSPSGTSTDTQYFGPGTRLTVL.